This T cell receptor beta chain was retrieved from a study of shared clonotypes between healthy human individuals. CDR1 and CDR2 from the germline V gene are ENHRY and SYGVKD. The CDR3 runs 13 residues. Deletions cut 6 bases from V and 2 bases from J, with 10 bases between. Study-wide findings and caveats: Expectations were that clonotype sharing among donors would be affected by sequencing depth.

Turning to this clone: The antigen remains unidentified.

The assay was immunoSEQ multiplex PCR, and TCRdb's table has in-frame clones only and misses some. Of roughly 1,500,000 clones listed, just under 99% are singletons. V usage is TRBV10-3 and J usage is TRBJ1-2, with TRBD1 as a possible D gene (6 bases). Input material: naive CD4+ T cells sorted from blood. Noted subset: CD45RA+ positively selected. The TCR comes from a man younger than 40 in good health. The CDR3 DNA follows: TGTGCCATCAGCGTACAGGGAAACTATGGCTACACCTTC. Translated, it gives CAISVQGNYGYTF.